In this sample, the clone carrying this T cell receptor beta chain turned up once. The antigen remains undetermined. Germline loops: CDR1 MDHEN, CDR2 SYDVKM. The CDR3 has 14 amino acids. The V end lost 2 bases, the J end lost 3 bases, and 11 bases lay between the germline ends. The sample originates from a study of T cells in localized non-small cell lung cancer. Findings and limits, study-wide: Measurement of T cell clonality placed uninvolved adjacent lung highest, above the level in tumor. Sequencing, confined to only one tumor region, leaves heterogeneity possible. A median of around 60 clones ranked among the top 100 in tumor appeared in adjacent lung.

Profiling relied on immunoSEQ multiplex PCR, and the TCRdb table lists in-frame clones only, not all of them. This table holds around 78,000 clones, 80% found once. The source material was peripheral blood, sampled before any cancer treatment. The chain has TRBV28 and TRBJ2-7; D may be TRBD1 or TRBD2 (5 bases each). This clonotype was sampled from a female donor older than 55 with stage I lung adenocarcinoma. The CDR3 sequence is CASSLPGPSYEQYF. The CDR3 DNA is TGTGCCAGCAGTTTACCGGGACCGAGCTACGAGCAGTACTTC.